Below are 23 T cell receptor beta chains sequenced from a single sample in a study of T cells in Graves' hyperthyroidism and ophthalmopathy. Amplification targeted TCR beta CDR3 regions from RNA transcripts. Initially, a first-round RT-PCR of the TCR CDR3 employed the HTBI primer set. TCRdb reanalysed the multiplex PCR reads using MiXCR and keeps one entry per CDR3 protein. The sample records hundreds of thousands of distinct CDR3 sequences, 13% being singletons. The material sequenced was blood. The receptor source for this set is a woman aged 18-35 years with Graves' hyperthyroidism.

On this clonotype: A much bigger clone sits one base away, suggesting this may be a read error. This chain uses TRBV12-3 or TRBV12-4 with TRBJ1-2; D is uncertain. Trimming shortened V by 3 bases and J by 0 bases, and 5 bases separated the two germline ends. The CDR3 is 13 amino acids. CDR3 region: CASSFRTNYGYTF. CDR3 in DNA: TGTGCCAGCAGTTTCAGGACTAACTATGGCTACACCTTC.

V gene TRBV19 combines with J gene TRBJ2-7; D is perhaps TRBD2 (5 bases). V gave up 6 bases and J gave up 3 bases, with 18 bases separating them. The CDR3 contains 15 residues. Germline CDR1 is LNHDA and CDR2 is SQIVND (reference sequence). The CDR3 protein is CASREGRNSFYEQYF. The DNA for the CDR3 is TGTGCCAGTAGAGAGGGCCGGAATTCATTCTACGAGCAGTACTTC.

This clonotype has ten or more counts. The V and J genes are TRBV5-1 and TRBJ2-2, with 7 positions matching TRBD2. V lost 0 bases and J lost 5; bases outside the gene matches: 7. The CDR3 totals 16 residues. In germline, CDR1 is SGHRS, CDR2 YFSETQ. Here the CDR3 reads CASSLVVTSRTGELFF. The CDR3 DNA follows: TGCGCCAGCAGCTTGGTGGTGACTAGCCGGACCGGGGAGCTGTTTTTT.

This clonotype was observed at least ten times. The rearrangement joins TRBV12-3 or TRBV12-4 to TRBJ1-4; D uncertain. The V end lost 0 bases, the J end lost 8 bases, and 4 bases lay between the germline ends. This CDR3 spans 12 amino acids. CDR3 in amino acids: CASSLALEKLFF. The CDR3 nucleotides are TGTGCCAGCAGTTTAGCGCTAGAAAAACTGTTTTTT.

There are many counts of this clonotype. The rearrangement uses TRBV28 and TRBJ1-2; a possible D gene is TRBD1 (6 bases). The V end was cut by 11 bases, the J end by 4 bases, with 23 bases between. The CDR3 loop spans 15 amino acids. Germline V lookup: CDR1 MDHEN, CDR2 SYDVKM. CDR3 nucleotides: TGTGCCGCAGGGGAACACAGGTTTCGAGTCTATGGCTACACCTTC. Amino acids: CAAGEHRFRVYGYTF.

This rearrangement joins TRBV12-3 or TRBV12-4 to TRBJ2-7; TRBD2 matches at 9 bases. The CDR3 length is 15 residues. V was pared by 3 bases and J by 2 bases, with 5 bases of the junction left unmatched. The CDR3 sequence: CASSLLASGTYEQYF. In nucleotides, the CDR3 is TGTGCCAGCAGTTTGTTGGCTAGCGGGACCTACGAGCAGTACTTC.

There are many counts of this clonotype. The chain uses TRBV9 and TRBJ2-3; 11 positions match TRBD2. Germline lookup yields CDR1 SGDLS and CDR2 YYNGEE. CDR3 length: 15 amino acids. V dropped 0 bases and J dropped 5; count of bases not matched to a gene: 2. DNA of the CDR3: TGTGCCAGCAGCGTAGAACTAGCGGGAGAAGATACGCAGTATTTT. This gives the protein CASSVELAGEDTQYF.

This clonotype was counted many times. V is TRBV3-1 and J is TRBJ2-4, with D possibly matching TRBD1 (6 bases). The CDR3 contains 17 residues. Germline V gives CDR1 LGHDT, CDR2 YNNKEL (reference sequence). V dropped 3 bases and J dropped 0 bases, with 15 bases sitting between them. CDR3 amino acids: CASSHSTGLLAKNIQYF. The CDR3 DNA is TGTGCCAGCAGCCACTCCACAGGGCTACTAGCCAAAAACATTCAGTACTTC.

This rearrangement joins TRBV5-8 to TRBJ2-2, with TRBD1 identical over 9 bases. Per the germline V gene, CDR1 is SGHTS and CDR2 is YDEGEE. V lost 4 bases and J lost 1; bases outside the gene matches: 5. The CDR3 totals 16 residues. CDR3 protein: CASSIGTGMNTGELFF. The CDR3 region has the DNA TGTGCCAGCAGCATCGGGACAGGGATGAACACCGGGGAGCTGTTTTTT.

This clonotype has at least ten counts. V usage is TRBV11-2 and J usage is TRBJ1-1; D unclear. The CDR3 is 13 amino acids. Germline lookup yields CDR1 SGHAT and CDR2 FQNNGV. V was clipped by 6 bases and J by 7 bases, with 15 bases between them. CDR3 residues: CASSPPPWSEAFF. DNA of the CDR3: TGTGCCAGCAGTCCCCCCCCCTGGAGTGAAGCTTTCTTT.

In this sample, this clonotype turned up many times. The rearrangement joins TRBV3-1 to TRBJ2-4; the D is unclear. Germline V gene lookup returns CDR1 LGHDT and CDR2 YNNKEL (reference sequence). The CDR3 spans 17 residues. V lost 4 bases to trimming and J lost 1 base, with 17 bases between them. CDR3 in amino acids: CASSLDPQVQAKNIQYF. The CDR3 DNA follows: TGTGCCAGCAGCCTCGACCCCCAGGTGCAGGCCAAAAACATTCAGTACTTC.

Ten or more counts support this clonotype. This chain joins TRBV20-1 and TRBJ2-3; 10 nucleotides agree with TRBD2. V shed 6 bases and J 0 bases; nucleotides not matched to a gene: 9. Per the germline V gene, CDR1 is DFQATT and CDR2 is SNEGSKA (reference sequence). The CDR3 runs to 16 residues. As DNA, the CDR3 is TGCAGTGCCGGAGCCGGGACTAGCGCGAGCACAGATACGCAGTATTTT. Translated: CSAGAGTSASTDTQYF.

The CDR3 DNA sequence: TGTGCCAGTAGCCAGGCCAAAAACATTCAGTACTTC. It codes for CASSQAKNIQYF. The chain has TRBV19 and TRBJ2-4; D is ambiguous. CDR3 size: 12 residues. CDR1 is LNHDA and CDR2 is SQIVND in the germline V gene (reference sequence). Trimming removed 6 bases at V and 1 base at J, with 4 bases between.

The chain has TRBV5-1 and TRBJ2-7; 10 nucleotides align to TRBD2. With V trimmed by 0 bases and J by 1 base, 4 bases remained unmatched. CDR3 length: 16 amino acids. From germline, CDR1 is SGHRS and CDR2 YFSETQ. CDR3 amino acids: CASSLAGAGGSYEQYF. The DNA of the CDR3 is TGCGCCAGCAGCTTGGCTGGAGCGGGAGGGTCCTACGAGCAGTACTTC.

This clonotype was counted ten times or more. The chain has TRBV3-1 and TRBJ1-2; D might be TRBD1 (6 bases). V was pared by 4 bases and J by 0 bases, with 12 bases between. CDR3 size: 15 residues. Germline CDR1 and CDR2: LGHDT and YNNKEL (reference sequence). The CDR3 sequence is CASSLTGTPNYGYTF. DNA for the CDR3: TGTGCCAGCAGCCTCACAGGGACCCCTAACTATGGCTACACCTTC. Full variable domain (rest looked up from reference TRBV3-1 and TRBJ1-2): DTAVSQTPKYLVTQMGNDKSIKCEQNLGHDTMYWYKQDSKKFLKIMFSYNNKELIINETVPNRFSPKSPDKAHLNLHINSLELGDSAVYFCASSLTGTPNYGYTFGSGTRLTVV.

This clonotype was picked up many times. This chain uses TRBV5-1 with TRBJ2-7; 7 nucleotides line up with TRBD1. The V gene's germline CDR1 is SGHRS and CDR2 YFSETQ. Trimming at V came to 0 bases and at J to 5 bases, leaving 11 bases not matched to a gene. The length of the CDR3 is 16 residues. The CDR3 DNA sequence: TGCGCCAGCAGCTTGGGTTCCGGTCGGCAGGGGGACGAGCAGTACTTC. Translated: CASSLGSGRQGDEQYF.

This clonotype was recorded many times. V and J are TRBV10-3 and TRBJ2-7; TRBD2 agrees at 8 bases. This CDR3 comprises 14 residues. The germline gives CDR1 ENHRY, CDR2 SYGVKD. Unmatched junction bases numbered 8, after V lost 5 bases and J lost 5 bases. The CDR3 region is CAISSGSESDEQYF. CDR3 nucleotide sequence: TGTGCCATCAGTAGCGGGAGCGAGTCAGACGAGCAGTACTTC.

The gene calls are TRBV18 and TRBJ2-2, with a weak D call TRBD1 (6 bases). Germline V gene lookup returns CDR1 KGHSH and CDR2 LQKENI. This CDR3 has 17 residues. Between the trimmed V and J ends, which lost 1 base and 5 bases, there was a span of 17 bases. The CDR3 DNA reads as TGTGCCAGCTCACCACGGGGGCAGTCAAAGAATACCGGGGAGCTGTTTTTT. As protein: CASSPRGQSKNTGELFF. Complete variable domain (other parts from reference TRBV18 and TRBJ2-2): NAGVMQNPRHLVRRRGQEARLRCSPMKGHSHVYWYRQLPEEGLKFMVYLQKENIIDESGMPKERFSAEFPKEGPSILRIQQVVRGDSAAYFCASSPRGQSKNTGELFFGEGSRLTVL.

This clonotype was seen just once. The chain has TRBV12-3 or TRBV12-4 and TRBJ2-2, with 9 bases fitting TRBD2. Trimming cost V 6 bases and J 2 bases; bases outside gene matches: 4. The CDR3 is made up of 15 amino acids. CDR3 sequence reads: CASRPGLANTGELFF. Written as DNA, the CDR3 is TGTGCCAGCAGGCCGGGACTAGCCAACACCGGGGAGCTGTTTTTT.

This clonotype came up many times. The J gene is TRBJ2-7, the V gene TRBV5-6, with D possibly matching TRBD2 (7 bases). Germline loops: CDR1 SGHDT, CDR2 YYEEEE. V dropped 4 bases and J dropped 2 bases, with 13 bases sitting between them. This CDR3 region has 14 residues. The CDR3 nucleotides are TGTGCCAGCAGCCGAGGGAGGGGGGCCTACGAGCAGTACTTC. Protein product: CASSRGRGAYEQYF.

This clonotype was seen at least ten times. The rearrangement uses TRBV18 and TRBJ2-3; 8 nucleotides agree with TRBD2. This CDR3 region has 14 residues. The trim removed 5 bases at V and 6 bases at J, leaving 7 bases unmatched. Germline loops: CDR1 KGHSH, CDR2 LQKENI. Written as DNA, the CDR3 is TGTGCCAGCTCAAACGGAGCGGGGGTGGATACGCAGTATTTT. Translation: CASSNGAGVDTQYF.

This clonotype was found many times. The chain is built from TRBV6-2 or TRBV6-3 and TRBJ2-1, with D tentatively TRBD2 (6 bases). Germline V gene data show CDR1 as MNHEY and CDR2 as SVGEGT. Trimming cost V 4 bases and J 15 bases, with 31 bases left between them. The CDR3 is 17 amino acids. The CDR3 DNA sequence: TGTGCCAGCAGTTCCCTCTTCCGTGGGACTTGGGGGATCAACGGGTTCTTC. Its protein product is CASSSLFRGTWGINGFF.

This clonotype was counted ten times or more. The V gene is TRBV12-3 or TRBV12-4, the J gene TRBJ2-3; no clear D. CDR3 size: 11 residues. V dropped 3 bases and J dropped 5 bases, with 3 bases sitting between them. The CDR3 reads CASSFVDTQYF. In nucleotides, the CDR3 is TGTGCCAGCAGTTTCGTAGATACGCAGTATTTT.